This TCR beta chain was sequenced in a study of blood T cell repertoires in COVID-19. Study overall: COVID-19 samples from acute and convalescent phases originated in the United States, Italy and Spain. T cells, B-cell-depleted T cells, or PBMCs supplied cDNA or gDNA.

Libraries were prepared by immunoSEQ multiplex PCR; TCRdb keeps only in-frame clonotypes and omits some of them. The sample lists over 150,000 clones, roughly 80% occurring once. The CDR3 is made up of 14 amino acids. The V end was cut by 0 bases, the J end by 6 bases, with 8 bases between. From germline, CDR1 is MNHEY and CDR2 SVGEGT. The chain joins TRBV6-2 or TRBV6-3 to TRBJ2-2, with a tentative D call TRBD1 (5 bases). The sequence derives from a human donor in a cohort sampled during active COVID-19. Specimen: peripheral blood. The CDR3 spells CASSYSPGSGELFF. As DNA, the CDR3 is TGTGCCAGCAGTTACTCGCCAGGGTCCGGGGAGCTGTTTTTT.